A single sample is the source of the 21 T cell receptor beta chains below, sequenced in a study of OX40 agonist ivuxolimab in advanced cancers. The repertoire was sequenced with immunoSEQ multiplex PCR; TCRdb's copy has only in-frame clones and lacks some. The data contain approximately 24,000 clones, approximately 79% of them seen just once; the ten biggest clones take up about 25%. The material was CD4+ or CD8+ T cells sorted from blood, obtained in a trial of the OX40 agonist ivuxolimab. These receptors all come from an adult with an advanced solid tumor such as melanoma, head and neck, liver or kidney cancer.

The chain has TRBV19 and TRBJ2-1; TRBD2 matches at 7 bases. CDR1 and CDR2 (germline): LNHDA, SQIVND (reference sequence). J lost 1 base, V lost 3 bases, and 3 bases had no gene match. The CDR3 covers 15 residues. DNA for the CDR3: TGTGCCAGTAGTATTAGCGGGTCTTCCTACAATGAGCAGTTCTTC. It codes for CASSISGSSYNEQFF.

The V and J genes are TRBV7-9 and TRBJ1-5; D might be TRBD1 (6 bases). The CDR3 runs to 14 residues. Per the germline V gene, CDR1 is SEHNR and CDR2 is FQNEAQ (reference sequence). Trimming removed 1 base from V and 6 bases from J, with 10 bases in between. CDR3: CASSLVGGSQPQHF. CDR3 in DNA: TGTGCCAGCAGCTTAGTAGGGGGGAGTCAGCCCCAGCATTTT.

This clone turned up a few times. The chain employs TRBV4-3 and TRBJ2-1; D ambiguous. The CDR3 is 11 residues long. The germline V gene has CDR1 LGHNA and CDR2 YSLEER. The ends were cut back, 8 bases at V and 5 bases at J, with 7 bases in the middle. The CDR3 region has the DNA TGCGCCAGCTCTTACGACAATGAGCAGTTCTTC. Its protein product is CASSYDNEQFF.

In its sample, this clone was seen a few times. The chain links TRBV5-6 to TRBJ1-1; maybe TRBD1 (5 bases). From germline, CDR1 is SGHDT and CDR2 YYEEEE. This CDR3 region has 12 residues. V lost 3 bases to trimming and J lost 7 bases, with 10 bases between them. The CDR3 sequence is CASSSDSNEAFF. CDR3 bases: TGTGCCAGCAGCTCAGACAGTAATGAAGCTTTCTTT. The full variable domain, completed using reference TRBV5-6 and TRBJ1-1, is DAGVTQSPTHLIKTRGQQVTLRCSPKSGHDTVSWYQQALGQGPQFIFQYYEEEERQRGNFPDRFSGHQFPNYSSELNVNALLLGDSALYLCASSSDSNEAFFGQGTRLTVV.

The genes are TRBV27 and TRBJ1-6; maybe TRBD1 (5 bases). This CDR3 region has 16 residues. Germline assignment: CDR1 MNHEY and CDR2 SMNVEV (reference sequence). Trimming shortened V by 6 bases and J by 8 bases, and 20 bases separated the two germline ends. The CDR3 DNA follows: TGTGCCAGCAGCGGTGCAGGGATGGGGCTGGATTCACCCCTCCACTTT. This encodes CASSGAGMGLDSPLHF.

The chain uses TRBV9 and TRBJ1-4, with D perhaps TRBD1 (5 bases). Germline CDR1 SGDLS, CDR2 YYNGEE. V gave up 0 bases and J gave up 0 bases, with 12 bases separating them. The CDR3 has 17 amino acids. CDR3: CASSVVGEGATNEKLFF. CDR3 in DNA: TGTGCCAGCAGCGTAGTTGGGGAAGGGGCAACTAATGAAAAACTGTTTTTT.

Comments on this clone: The same CDR3 is also encoded by other DNA sequences in this sample. The chain carries TRBV19 and TRBJ2-1; no firm D call. The CDR3 consists of 14 residues. The V gene's germline CDR1 is LNHDA and CDR2 SQIVND (reference sequence). V was clipped by 3 bases and J by 1 base, with 7 bases between them. The CDR3 DNA follows: TGTGCCAGTAGTATTCAGAGATCCTACAATGAGCAGTTCTTC. Translating gives CASSIQRSYNEQFF. Based on the CDR3 plus reference TRBV19 and TRBJ2-1, the full variable domain is DGGITQSPKYLFRKEGQNVTLSCEQNLNHDAMYWYRQDPGQGLRLIYYSQIVNDFQKGDIAEGYSVSREKKESFPLTVTSAQKNPTAFYLCASSIQRSYNEQFFGPGTRLTVL.

The J gene is TRBJ1-1, the V gene TRBV6-5; D remains unclear. The V and J ends lost 10 bases and 1 base respectively, with 4 bases between them. CDR3 length equals 10 residues. The germline V gene encodes CDR1 MNHEY and CDR2 SVGAGI. CDR3 region: CATGNTEAFF. CDR3 DNA sequence: TGTGCCACCGGGAACACTGAAGCTTTCTTT.

The chain links TRBV28 to TRBJ2-1; 8 bases agree with TRBD1. The CDR3 runs 15 residues. V trimming: 3 bases; J trimming: 7 bases; junction bases outside the gene matches: 8. The germline CDR1 and CDR2 sequences are MDHEN and SYDVKM. In nucleotides, the CDR3 is TGTGCCAGCAGTTTGACCAGGGGGCTGTTGAATGAGCAGTTCTTC. As protein: CASSLTRGLLNEQFF. Using reference TRBV28 and TRBJ2-1 for the parts outside the CDR3, the full variable domain is DVKVTQSSRYLVKRTGEKVFLECVQDMDHENMFWYRQDPGLGLRLIYFSYDVKMKEKGDIPEGYSVSREKKERFSLILESASTNQTSMYLCASSLTRGLLNEQFFGPGTRLTVL.

J is TRBJ2-1 and V is TRBV5-6; TRBD1 is a possible D gene (5 bases). CDR1 is SGHDT and CDR2 is YYEEEE in the germline V gene. Trimming took 0 bases from V and 9 from J, leaving 7 bases between them. This CDR3 has 12 residues. CDR3 protein: CASSLGGVEQFF. CDR3 sequence (DNA): TGTGCCAGCAGCTTGGGGGGCGTTGAGCAGTTCTTC. Drawing the rest from reference TRBV5-6 and TRBJ2-1, the complete variable domain is DAGVTQSPTHLIKTRGQQVTLRCSPKSGHDTVSWYQQALGQGPQFIFQYYEEEERQRGNFPDRFSGHQFPNYSSELNVNALLLGDSALYLCASSLGGVEQFFGPGTRLTVL.

V is TRBV9 and J is TRBJ1-3; D is unclear. The germline V and J ends were trimmed by 0 bases and 0 bases, with 4 bases remaining between them. CDR3 length equals 14 residues. Germline CDR1 and CDR2: SGDLS and YYNGEE. As DNA, the CDR3 is TGTGCCAGCAGCGTAGTTAGCTCTGGAAACACCATATATTTT. Protein: CASSVVSSGNTIYF.

The chain employs TRBV27 and TRBJ2-5; 8 nucleotides line up with TRBD1. CDR3 length: 15 residues. V was pared by 2 bases and J by 2 bases, with 4 bases of the junction left unmatched. Germline assignment: CDR1 MNHEY and CDR2 SMNVEV (reference sequence). The CDR3 protein is CASSLLGQVQETQYF. The CDR3 coding sequence is TGTGCCAGCAGTTTACTGGGACAGGTTCAAGAGACCCAGTACTTC.

The J gene is TRBJ1-1, the V gene TRBV6-5; D is uncertain. V lost 0 bases to trimming and J lost 8 bases, with 4 bases between them. Germline lookup yields CDR1 MNHEY and CDR2 SVGAGI. The CDR3 extends over 11 amino acids. This CDR3 reads CASSYSREAFF. CDR3 nucleotides: TGTGCCAGCAGTTACTCGCGAGAAGCTTTCTTT.

V gene TRBV13 combines with J gene TRBJ1-2; a weak D match, TRBD1 (5 bases). V shed 6 bases and J shed 0 bases, with 23 bases lying between them. This CDR3 comprises 18 residues. CDR1 and CDR2 (germline): PRHDT, FYEKMQ (reference sequence). This CDR3 is CASSDGTALGVANYGYTF. CDR3 nucleotides: TGTGCCAGCAGTGACGGGACCGCACTGGGGGTAGCTAACTATGGCTACACCTTC.

This clone was detected once. The rearrangement links TRBV7-6 to TRBJ2-7; 10 bases match TRBD1. The CDR3 has 16 amino acids. Germline CDR1 is SGHVS and CDR2 is FNYEAQ. Unmatched junction bases numbered 11, after V lost 2 bases and J lost 7 bases. The CDR3 DNA follows: TGTGCCAGCAGCTTAAGTACGGGGACAGGGGATCGTGAGCAGTACTTC. Amino acid sequence: CASSLSTGTGDREQYF.

The chain recombines TRBV5-5 with TRBJ2-7; TRBD1 matches 9 bases. Germline V gene lookup returns CDR1 SGHKS and CDR2 YYEKEE (reference sequence). The CDR3 has 12 amino acids. Trimming removed 3 bases from V and 6 bases from J; junction bases left unmatched: 1. In DNA, the CDR3 is TGTGCCAGCAGCTGGGACAGGGTCGAGCAGTACTTC. Residues: CASSWDRVEQYF. Combining the CDR3 with reference TRBV5-5 and TRBJ2-7 gives the whole variable domain DAGVTQSPTHLIKTRGQQVTLRCSPISGHKSVSWYQQVLGQGPQFIFQYYEKEERGRGNFPDRFSARQFPNYSSELNVNALLLGDSALYLCASSWDRVEQYFGPGTRLTVT.

The chain couples TRBV9 to TRBJ2-5; 10 nucleotides align to TRBD2. Germline V gives CDR1 SGDLS, CDR2 YYNGEE. The CDR3 sequence is 15 residues long. The V gene end was trimmed by 3 bases and the J gene end by 6 bases; junction bases not matched to a gene: 8. CDR3 bases: TGTGCCAGCAGCGGCCTCAGCGGGGGGGGTCAGACCCAGTACTTC. Its translation: CASSGLSGGGQTQYF.

This chain links TRBV9 with TRBJ2-3; D is possibly TRBD1 (5 bases). CDR3 size: 15 residues. The V end was cut by 1 base, the J end by 2 bases, with 11 bases between. The germline V gene has CDR1 SGDLS and CDR2 YYNGEE. The CDR3 nucleotides are TGTGCCAGCAGCGTAAGGGGAATTGACACAGATACGCAGTATTTT. Translated, it gives CASSVRGIDTDTQYF.

As for this clone: A far larger clone is one base from this, pointing to a likely read error. Other DNA sequences in the sample encode the same CDR3. J is TRBJ1-1 and V is TRBV11-2; D not certain. CDR3 length: 13 amino acids. Germline values: CDR1 SGHAT, CDR2 FQNNGV. The CDR3 DNA is TGCGCCAGCAGCCCCCAGAGGAACACTGAAGCTTTCTTT. It is translated as CASSPQRNTEAFF.

The chain uses TRBV20-1 and TRBJ1-1; D unclear. CDR1 DFQATT and CDR2 SNEGSKA come from the germline V gene (reference sequence). Trimming took 5 bases from V and 1 from J, leaving 5 bases between them. There are 11 residues in the CDR3. The CDR3 sequence: CSARQNTEAFF. CDR3 sequence (DNA): TGCAGTGCTCGACAGAACACTGAAGCTTTCTTT.

The chain has TRBV18 and TRBJ2-1; D is unresolved. Between the trimmed V and J ends, which lost 3 bases and 5 bases, there was a span of 14 bases. CDR3 length equals 15 residues. Germline V gene lookup returns CDR1 KGHSH and CDR2 LQKENI. CDR3 residues: CASSPSGSQNNEQFF. CDR3 DNA sequence: TGTGCCAGCTCACCTTCCGGCAGCCAAAACAATGAGCAGTTCTTC.